This TCR beta chain came from a study of blood T cell repertoires in COVID-19. As for the study in general: Sample material is recorded as cDNA or gDNA derived from T cells, B-cell-depleted T cells, or PBMCs.

The length of the CDR3 is 19 residues. The V segment lost 4 bases and the J segment 2 bases; nucleotides outside the gene matches: 11. CDR1 and CDR2 (germline): SGHRS, YFSETQ. Sequencing was performed with immunoSEQ multiplex PCR; in TCRdb, only in-frame clones are kept and a portion is missing. The table records a few hundred thousand clones, approximately 89% of them present only once. The chain combines TRBV5-1 with TRBJ2-3, with 15 positions matching TRBD2. Source material: peripheral blood. The receptor was isolated from a woman between 45 and 60 years old with COVID-19, enrolled during active disease. CDR3 sequence (DNA): TGCGCCAGCAGCACTGAGCGGGGACTAGCGGGGGGTATCACAGATACGCAGTATTTT. This sequence encodes CASSTERGLAGGITDTQYF.